Given below is one T cell receptor beta chain in context. In the source study's methods: Counts of nucleated cells, estimated from reference gene primer amplification, were obtained. Assay used: immunoSEQ multiplex PCR; TCRdb lists only in-frame clones, some missing. The D gene and trimming were derived from the DNA, and the V and J assignments and clone size from that table. This table has about 210,000 clones, almost 85% appearing once. The sample comes from a study of blood T cell repertoires in COVID-19. Overall study context: Acute and convalescent COVID-19 samples came from the United States, Italy and Spain. Sample material is recorded as cDNA or gDNA derived from T cells, B-cell-depleted T cells, or PBMCs.

Trimming stripped 1 base from V and 4 bases from J, with 8 bases between. CDR3 size: 13 residues. Per germline, CDR1 SGHRS and CDR2 YFSETQ. This chain connects TRBV5-1 to TRBJ1-1, with D tentatively TRBD1 (6 bases). What was sequenced was peripheral blood. This sequence originates from a woman in her fifties or sixties with active or convalescent COVID-19. The CDR3: CASSLRGGTEAFF. CDR3 sequence (DNA): TGCGCCAGCAGCTTGAGAGGGGGCACTGAAGCTTTCTTT.